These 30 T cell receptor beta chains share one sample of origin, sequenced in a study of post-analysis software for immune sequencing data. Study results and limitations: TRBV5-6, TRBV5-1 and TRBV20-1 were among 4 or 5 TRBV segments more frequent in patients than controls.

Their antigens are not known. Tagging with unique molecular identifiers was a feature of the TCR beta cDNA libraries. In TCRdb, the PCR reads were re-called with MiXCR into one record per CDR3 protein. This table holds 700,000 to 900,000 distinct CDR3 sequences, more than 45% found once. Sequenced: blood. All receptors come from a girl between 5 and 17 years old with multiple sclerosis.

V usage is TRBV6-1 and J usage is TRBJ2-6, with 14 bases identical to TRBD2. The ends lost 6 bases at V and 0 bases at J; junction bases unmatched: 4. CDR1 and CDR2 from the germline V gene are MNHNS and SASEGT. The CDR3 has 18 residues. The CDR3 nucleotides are TGTGCCAGCAGGGGGACTAGCGGGGGCCTCTCTGGGGCCAACGTCCTGACTTTC. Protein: CASRGTSGGLSGANVLTF.

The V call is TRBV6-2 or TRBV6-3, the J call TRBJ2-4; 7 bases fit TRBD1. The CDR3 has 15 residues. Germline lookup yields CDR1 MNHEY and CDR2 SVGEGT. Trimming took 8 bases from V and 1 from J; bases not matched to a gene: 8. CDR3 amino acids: CASVSRGFAKNIQYF. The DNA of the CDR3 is TGTGCCAGCGTATCCAGGGGGTTTGCCAAAAACATTCAGTACTTC.

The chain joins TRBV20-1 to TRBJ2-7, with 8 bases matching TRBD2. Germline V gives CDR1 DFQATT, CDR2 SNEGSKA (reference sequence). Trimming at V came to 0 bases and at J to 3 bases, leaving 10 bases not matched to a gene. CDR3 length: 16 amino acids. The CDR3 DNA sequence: TGCAGTGCTAGAGATAGGATGGTAGCGGGAATCTACGAGCAGTACTTC. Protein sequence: CSARDRMVAGIYEQYF.

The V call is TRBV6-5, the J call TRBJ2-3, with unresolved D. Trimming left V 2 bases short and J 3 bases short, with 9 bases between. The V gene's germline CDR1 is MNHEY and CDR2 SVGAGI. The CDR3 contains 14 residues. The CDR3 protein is CASSYTLLTDTQYF. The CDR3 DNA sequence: TGTGCCAGCAGTTACACGCTATTAACAGATACGCAGTATTTT.

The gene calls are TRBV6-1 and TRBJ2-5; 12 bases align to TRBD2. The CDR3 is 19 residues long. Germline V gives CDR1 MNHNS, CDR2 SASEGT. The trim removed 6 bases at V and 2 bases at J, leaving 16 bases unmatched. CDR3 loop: CASRGKTSGGHAAQETQYF. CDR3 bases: TGTGCCAGCAGAGGAAAGACTAGCGGGGGCCACGCAGCACAAGAGACCCAGTACTTC.

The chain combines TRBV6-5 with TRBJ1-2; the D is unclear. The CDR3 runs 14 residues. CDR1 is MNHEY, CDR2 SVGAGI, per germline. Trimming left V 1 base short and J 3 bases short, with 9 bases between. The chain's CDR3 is CASSYFGGDYGYTF. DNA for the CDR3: TGTGCCAGCAGTTACTTCGGCGGCGACTATGGCTACACCTTC.

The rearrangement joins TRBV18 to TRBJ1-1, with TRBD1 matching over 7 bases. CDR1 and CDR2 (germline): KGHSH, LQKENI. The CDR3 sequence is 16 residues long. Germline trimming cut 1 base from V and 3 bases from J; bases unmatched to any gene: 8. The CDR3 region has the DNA TGTGCCAGCTCACCACTTGGCAGGGGGTGGCACACTGAAGCTTTCTTT. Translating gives CASSPLGRGWHTEAFF. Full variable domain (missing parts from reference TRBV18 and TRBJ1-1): NAGVMQNPRHLVRRRGQEARLRCSPMKGHSHVYWYRQLPEEGLKFMVYLQKENIIDESGMPKERFSAEFPKEGPSILRIQQVVRGDSAAYFCASSPLGRGWHTEAFFGQGTRLTVV.

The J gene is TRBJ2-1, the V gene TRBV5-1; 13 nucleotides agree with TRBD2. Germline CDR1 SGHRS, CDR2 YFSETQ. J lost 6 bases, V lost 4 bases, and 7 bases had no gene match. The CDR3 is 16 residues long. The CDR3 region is CASSPWTSGSLNEQFF. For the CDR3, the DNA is TGCGCCAGCAGCCCCTGGACTAGCGGGAGTCTCAATGAGCAGTTCTTC.

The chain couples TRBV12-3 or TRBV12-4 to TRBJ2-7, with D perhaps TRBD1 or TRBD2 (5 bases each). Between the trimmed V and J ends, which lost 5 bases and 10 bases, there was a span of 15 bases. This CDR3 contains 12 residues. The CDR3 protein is CASSGPGGLQYF. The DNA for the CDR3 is TGTGCCAGCAGTGGGCCTGGGGGTTTACAGTACTTC.

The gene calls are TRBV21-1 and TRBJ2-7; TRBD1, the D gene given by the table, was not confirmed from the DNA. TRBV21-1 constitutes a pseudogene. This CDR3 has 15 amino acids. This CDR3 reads CASSNTGCRSYEQYF. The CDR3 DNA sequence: TGTGCCAGCAGCAATACAGGGTGTAGGTCCTACGAGCAGTACTTC.

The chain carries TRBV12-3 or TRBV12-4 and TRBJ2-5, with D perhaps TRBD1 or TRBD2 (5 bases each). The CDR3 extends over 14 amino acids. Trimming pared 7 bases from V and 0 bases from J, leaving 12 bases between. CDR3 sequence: CASKGTRYQETQYF. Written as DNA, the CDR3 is TGTGCCAGCAAGGGGACCCGATACCAAGAGACCCAGTACTTC.

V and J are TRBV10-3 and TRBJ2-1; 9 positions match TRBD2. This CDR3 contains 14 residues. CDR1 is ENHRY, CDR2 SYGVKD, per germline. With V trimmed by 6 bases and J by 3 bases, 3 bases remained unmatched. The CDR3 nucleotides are TGTGCCATCAGGGATAGCGGGAGCTACAATGAGCAGTTCTTC. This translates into CAIRDSGSYNEQFF.

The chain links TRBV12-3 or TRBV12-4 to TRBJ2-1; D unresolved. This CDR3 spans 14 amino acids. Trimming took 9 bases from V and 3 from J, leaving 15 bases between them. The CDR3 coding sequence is TGTGCCAGTCAAGCGTCGAACATCTACAATGAGCAGTTCTTC. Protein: CASQASNIYNEQFF.

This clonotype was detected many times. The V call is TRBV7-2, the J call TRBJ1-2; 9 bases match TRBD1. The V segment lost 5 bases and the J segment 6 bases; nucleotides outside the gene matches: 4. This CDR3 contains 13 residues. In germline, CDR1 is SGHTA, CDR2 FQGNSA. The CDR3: CASSHRDRDGYTF. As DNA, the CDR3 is TGTGCCAGCAGCCACCGGGACAGGGATGGCTACACCTTC.

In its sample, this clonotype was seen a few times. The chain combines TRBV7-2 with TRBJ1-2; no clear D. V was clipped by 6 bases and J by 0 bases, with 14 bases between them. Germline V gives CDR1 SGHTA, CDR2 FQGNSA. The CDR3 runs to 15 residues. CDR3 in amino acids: CASSPNPNANYGYTF. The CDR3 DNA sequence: TGTGCCAGCAGTCCCAACCCCAATGCTAACTATGGCTACACCTTC.

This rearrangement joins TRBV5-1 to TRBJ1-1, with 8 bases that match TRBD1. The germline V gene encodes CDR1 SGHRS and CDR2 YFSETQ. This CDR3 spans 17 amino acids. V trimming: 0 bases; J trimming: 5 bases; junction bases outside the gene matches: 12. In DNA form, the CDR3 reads TGCGCCAGCAGCTTGGCCCGGACAGGGTGGCGGGGGACTGAAGCTTTCTTT. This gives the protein CASSLARTGWRGTEAFF.

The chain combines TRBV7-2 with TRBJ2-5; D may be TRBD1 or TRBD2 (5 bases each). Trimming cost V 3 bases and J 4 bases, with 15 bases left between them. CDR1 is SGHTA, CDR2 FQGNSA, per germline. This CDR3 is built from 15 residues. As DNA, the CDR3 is TGTGCCAGCAGCTTTGGGGGAGAGCGGCGAGAGACCCAGTACTTC. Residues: CASSFGGERRETQYF.

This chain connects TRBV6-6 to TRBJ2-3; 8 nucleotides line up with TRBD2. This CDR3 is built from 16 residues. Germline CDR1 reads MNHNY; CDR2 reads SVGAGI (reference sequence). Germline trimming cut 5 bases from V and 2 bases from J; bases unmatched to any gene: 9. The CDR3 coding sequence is TGTGCCAGCAGTCAAAGGCTAGCGGGCTACACAGATACGCAGTATTTT. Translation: CASSQRLAGYTDTQYF.

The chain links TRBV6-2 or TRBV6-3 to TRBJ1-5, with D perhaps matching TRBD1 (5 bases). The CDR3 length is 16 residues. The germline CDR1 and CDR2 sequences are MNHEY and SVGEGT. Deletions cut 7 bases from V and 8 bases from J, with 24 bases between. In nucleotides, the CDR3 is TGTGCCAGCAACCCGGGACCGTTCAATTCTATTGAGCCCCAGCATTTT. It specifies CASNPGPFNSIEPQHF.

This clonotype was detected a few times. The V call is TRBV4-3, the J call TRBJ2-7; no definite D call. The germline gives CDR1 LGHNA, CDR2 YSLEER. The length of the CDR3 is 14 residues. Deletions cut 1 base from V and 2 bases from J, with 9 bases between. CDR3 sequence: CASSQGLTAYEQYF. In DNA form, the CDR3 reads TGCGCCAGCAGCCAAGGGCTGACGGCCTACGAGCAGTACTTC.

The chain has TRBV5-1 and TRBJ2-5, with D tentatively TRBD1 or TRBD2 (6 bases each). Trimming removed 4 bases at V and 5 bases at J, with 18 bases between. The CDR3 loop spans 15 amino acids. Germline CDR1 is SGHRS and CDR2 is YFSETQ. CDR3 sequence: CASSPTRGVDETQYF. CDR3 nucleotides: TGCGCCAGCAGCCCCACTAGGGGGGTGGACGAGACCCAGTACTTC. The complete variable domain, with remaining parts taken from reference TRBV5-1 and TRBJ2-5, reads KAGVTQTPRYLIKTRGQQVTLSCSPISGHRSVSWYQQTPGQGLQFLFEYFSETQRNKGNFPGRFSGRQFSNSRSEMNVSTLELGDSALYLCASSPTRGVDETQYFGPGTRLLVL.

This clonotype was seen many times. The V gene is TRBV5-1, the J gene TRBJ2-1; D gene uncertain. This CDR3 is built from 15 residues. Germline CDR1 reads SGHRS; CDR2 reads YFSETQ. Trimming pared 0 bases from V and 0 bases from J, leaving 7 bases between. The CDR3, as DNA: TGCGCCAGCAGCTTGGCACGGAGCTCCTACAATGAGCAGTTCTTC. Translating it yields CASSLARSSYNEQFF.

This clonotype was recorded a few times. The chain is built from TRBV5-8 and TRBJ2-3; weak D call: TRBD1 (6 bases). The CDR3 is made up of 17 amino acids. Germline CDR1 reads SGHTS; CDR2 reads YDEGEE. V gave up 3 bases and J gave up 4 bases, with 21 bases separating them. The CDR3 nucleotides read TGTGCCAGCAGCTCGACTCCGGGACACCGAGGGGCAGATACGCAGTATTTT. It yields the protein CASSSTPGHRGADTQYF.

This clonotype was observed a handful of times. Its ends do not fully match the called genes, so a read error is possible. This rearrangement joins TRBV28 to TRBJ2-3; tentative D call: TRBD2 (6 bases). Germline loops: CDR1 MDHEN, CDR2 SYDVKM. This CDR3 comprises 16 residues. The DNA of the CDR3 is TGTGCCGGCAGCCGACCCCGACTAGGAGGCGTAGATACGCAGTATTTT. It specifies CAGSRPRLGGVDTQYF.

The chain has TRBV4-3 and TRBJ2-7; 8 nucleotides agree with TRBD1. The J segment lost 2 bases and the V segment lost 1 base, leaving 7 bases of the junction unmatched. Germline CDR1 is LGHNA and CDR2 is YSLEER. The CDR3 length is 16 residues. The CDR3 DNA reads TGCGCCAGCAGCCAAGTATTGGGACAGGCCCCCTACGAGCAGTACTTC. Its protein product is CASSQVLGQAPYEQYF.

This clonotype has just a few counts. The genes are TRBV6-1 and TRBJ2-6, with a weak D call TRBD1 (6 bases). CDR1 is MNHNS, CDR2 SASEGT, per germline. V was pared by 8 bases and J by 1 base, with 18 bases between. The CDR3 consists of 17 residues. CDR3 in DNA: TGTGCCAGCTACCCCACCTCTCAGGGGTCTGGGGCCAACGTCCTGACTTTC. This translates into CASYPTSQGSGANVLTF.

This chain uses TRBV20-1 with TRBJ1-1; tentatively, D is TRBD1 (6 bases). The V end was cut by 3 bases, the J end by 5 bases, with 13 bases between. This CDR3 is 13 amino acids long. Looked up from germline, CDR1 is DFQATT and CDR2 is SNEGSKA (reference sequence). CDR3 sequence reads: CSASNRVGTEAFF. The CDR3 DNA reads TGCAGTGCTAGCAACAGGGTAGGAACTGAAGCTTTCTTT.

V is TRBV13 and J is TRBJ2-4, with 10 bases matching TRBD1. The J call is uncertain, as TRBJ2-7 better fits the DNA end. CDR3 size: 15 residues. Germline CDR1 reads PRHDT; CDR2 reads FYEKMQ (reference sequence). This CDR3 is CASSLGGQGKNEQYF. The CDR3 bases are TGTGCCAGCAGCTTGGGGGGACAGGGGAAGAACGAGCAGTACTTC.

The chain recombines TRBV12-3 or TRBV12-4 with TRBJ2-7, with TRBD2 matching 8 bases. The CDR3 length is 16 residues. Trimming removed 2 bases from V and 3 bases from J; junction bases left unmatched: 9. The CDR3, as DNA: TGTGCCAGCAGTTTATTTGGTCGGGAGGGATTCTACGAGCAGTACTTC. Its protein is CASSLFGREGFYEQYF.

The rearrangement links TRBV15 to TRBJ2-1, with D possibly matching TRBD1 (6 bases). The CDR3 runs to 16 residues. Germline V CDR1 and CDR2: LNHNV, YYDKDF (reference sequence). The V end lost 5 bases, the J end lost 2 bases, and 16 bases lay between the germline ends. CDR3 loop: CATSGGDQGPYNEQFF. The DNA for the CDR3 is TGTGCCACCAGCGGAGGAGACCAGGGGCCCTACAATGAGCAGTTCTTC.